This is a list of T cell receptor beta chains from one sample in a study of CD8 T cells in ankylosing spondylitis. Via MiXCR, TCRdb re-called the 5' RACE reads, giving one row per CDR3 protein. The sample holds 150,000 to 200,000 distinct CDR3 sequences, approximately 20% seen once. The sequencing sample was made of blood, either unsorted or a sorted T cell fraction (not recorded which). These receptors were obtained from a male donor with ankylosing spondylitis or in good health (not recorded which). CDR3s include the opening cysteine and the closing phenylalanine or tryptophan. The order of the fields is D gene, V gene, J gene, clone size, CDR3 DNA, CDR3 protein. The D gene is left open where the match is weak. Clone size is stated in some rows and not others, as once, few, many or a class when expanded.

D gene: .
V gene: TRBV11-2
J gene: TRBJ2-2
clone size: many
CDR3 DNA: TGTGCCAGCAGCTTGTACTACGGGGAGCTGTTTTTT
CDR3 protein: CASSLYYGELFF

D gene: TRBD1
V gene: TRBV5-1
J gene: TRBJ2-1
clone size: many
CDR3 DNA: TGCGCCAGCAGCAAAAGGACAGGGGGCACCTACAATGAGCAGTTCTTC
CDR3 protein: CASSKRTGGTYNEQFF

D gene: .
V gene: TRBV12-3/TRBV12-4
J gene: TRBJ1-1
clone size: .
CDR3 DNA: TGTGCCAGCGGGAAAGCTTACTCGAACACTGAAGCTTTCTTT
CDR3 protein: CASGKAYSNTEAFF

D gene: TRBD2
V gene: TRBV20-1
J gene: TRBJ2-3
clone size: .
CDR3 DNA: TGCAGTGCTGGTGGACTAGTTGCAGATACGCAGTATTTT
CDR3 protein: CSAGGLVADTQYF

D gene: TRBD1
V gene: TRBV6-1
J gene: TRBJ1-1
clone size: few
CDR3 DNA: TGTGCCAGCAGTTCACAGGGGGCCTGGGACACTGAAGCTTTCTTT
CDR3 protein: CASSSQGAWDTEAFF

D gene: .
V gene: TRBV2
J gene: TRBJ2-3
clone size: .
CDR3 DNA: TGTGCCAGCAGCCCAACCCTTAGCACAGATACGCAGTATTTT
CDR3 protein: CASSPTLSTDTQYF

D gene: .
V gene: TRBV12-3/TRBV12-4
J gene: TRBJ2-5
clone size: many
CDR3 DNA: TGTGCCAGCAGTCTGGGAAGGCCAGACAAGGGAGAGACCCAGTACTTC
CDR3 protein: CASSLGRPDKGETQYF

D gene: .
V gene: TRBV2
J gene: TRBJ2-1
clone size: .
CDR3 DNA: TGTGCCAGCAGTGAATGGGGGGGCCAGCAGTTCTTC
CDR3 protein: CASSEWGGQQFF

D gene: TRBD2
V gene: TRBV7-2
J gene: TRBJ2-5
clone size: few
CDR3 DNA: TGTGCCAGCAGGATAACCGCTAGCGGGTTCTTTCAAGAGACCCAGTACTTC
CDR3 protein: CASRITASGFFQETQYF

D gene: .
V gene: TRBV2
J gene: TRBJ2-1
clone size: .
CDR3 DNA: TGTGCCAGCAGTGAATATAGGGGCAATGAGCAGTTCTTC
CDR3 protein: CASSEYRGNEQFF

D gene: .
V gene: TRBV5-1
J gene: TRBJ2-3
clone size: many
CDR3 DNA: TGCGCCAGCAGCTTGAACCCAACAAATATAGATACGCAGTATTTT
CDR3 protein: CASSLNPTNIDTQYF

D gene: .
V gene: TRBV5-1
J gene: TRBJ2-2
clone size: many
CDR3 DNA: TGCGCCAGCAGCTTGGAGGGCAGAGGCAACACCGGGGAGCTGTTTTTT
CDR3 protein: CASSLEGRGNTGELFF

D gene: .
V gene: TRBV29-1
J gene: TRBJ2-6
clone size: .
CDR3 DNA: TGCAGCGTGAGAATACTGGAATCTGGGGCCAACGTCCTGACTTTC
CDR3 protein: CSVRILESGANVLTF

D gene: .
V gene: TRBV7-7
J gene: TRBJ2-1
clone size: few
CDR3 DNA: TGTGCCAGCAGCCTACTCGGGAGAAACAATGAGCAGTTCTTC
CDR3 protein: CASSLLGRNNEQFF

D gene: .
V gene: TRBV12-3/TRBV12-4
J gene: TRBJ2-2
clone size: many
CDR3 DNA: TGTGCCAGCAGTTTAAAACGGTTACGCGGTAAGGGAGACAGGACGAACACCGGGGAGCTGTTTTTT
CDR3 protein: CASSLKRLRGKGDRTNTGELFF

D gene: .
V gene: TRBV10-3
J gene: TRBJ1-6
clone size: many
CDR3 DNA: TGTGCCATCAGTGAGTCGGCAGGCGTTGGGTCACCCCTCCACTTT
CDR3 protein: CAISESAGVGSPLHF

D gene: TRBD2
V gene: TRBV5-5
J gene: TRBJ2-2
clone size: few
CDR3 DNA: TGTGCCAGCAGCTTTCCGGGACTAGCGGGTATCGGGGAGCTGTTTTTT
CDR3 protein: CASSFPGLAGIGELFF

D gene: TRBD1
V gene: TRBV29-1
J gene: TRBJ2-5
clone size: many
CDR3 DNA: TGCAGCGTTGAAGAATCCCGCCGGGACAGGGAATATGAGACCCAGTACTTC
CDR3 protein: CSVEESRRDREYETQYF

D gene: TRBD2
V gene: TRBV18
J gene: TRBJ2-7
clone size: .
CDR3 DNA: TGTGCCAGCTCACCCCCTGTAGCGGGAGGAGTCGAGCAGTACTTC
CDR3 protein: CASSPPVAGGVEQYF

D gene: .
V gene: TRBV30
J gene: TRBJ1-2
clone size: .
CDR3 DNA: TGTGCCTGGAGTGACCAGGCTAACTATGGCTACACCTTC
CDR3 protein: CAWSDQANYGYTF

D gene: .
V gene: TRBV28
J gene: TRBJ1-1
clone size: .
CDR3 DNA: TGTGCCAGCAGCGGAGTCGGGGGGCTCACTGAAGCTTTCTTT
CDR3 protein: CASSGVGGLTEAFF

D gene: .
V gene: TRBV11-3
J gene: TRBJ2-2
clone size: few
CDR3 DNA: TGTGCCAGCAGCGCTAGGGGTACCGGGGAGCTGTTTTTT
CDR3 protein: CASSARGTGELFF

D gene: .
V gene: TRBV7-3
J gene: TRBJ2-5
clone size: .
CDR3 DNA: TGTGCCAGCAGCTTAACTTCCACCGGGAACCAGTACTTC
CDR3 protein: CASSLTSTGNQYF

D gene: .
V gene: TRBV7-9
J gene: TRBJ2-7
clone size: .
CDR3 DNA: TGTGCCAGCAGCTTAGTGGCTGTGGACGAGCAGTACTTC
CDR3 protein: CASSLVAVDEQYF

D gene: TRBD2
V gene: TRBV28
J gene: TRBJ2-7
clone size: few
CDR3 DNA: TGTGCCAGCAGTTTACTCGGACTAGCAGATCGCTCCTACGAGCAGTACTTC
CDR3 protein: CASSLLGLADRSYEQYF

D gene: .
V gene: TRBV27
J gene: TRBJ1-1
clone size: .
CDR3 DNA: TGTGCCAGCAGCCCCATAGGGGGGCTAAACACTGAAGCTTTCTTT
CDR3 protein: CASSPIGGLNTEAFF

D gene: TRBD1
V gene: TRBV19
J gene: TRBJ1-1
clone size: .
CDR3 DNA: TGTGCCAGTATTTACCGAACCGGGACAGGCACTGAAGCTTTCTTT
CDR3 protein: CASIYRTGTGTEAFF

D gene: .
V gene: TRBV20-1
J gene: TRBJ1-1
clone size: .
CDR3 DNA: TGCAGTGCTAGCCACGTTGCAGTGACGAACACTGAAGCTTTCTTT
CDR3 protein: CSASHVAVTNTEAFF

D gene: .
V gene: TRBV5-1
J gene: TRBJ2-2
clone size: .
CDR3 DNA: TGCGCCAGCAGCTTGACCCTTGCAGGGCGTCCTGGGGAGCTGTTTTTT
CDR3 protein: CASSLTLAGRPGELFF

D gene: .
V gene: TRBV7-6
J gene: TRBJ1-1
clone size: many
CDR3 DNA: TGTGCCAGCAGTTCTTCCATGGGCCGGGTACCTGAAGCTTTCTTT
CDR3 protein: CASSSSMGRVPEAFF

D gene: TRBD2
V gene: TRBV7-7
J gene: TRBJ2-1
clone size: .
CDR3 DNA: TGTGCCAGCAGCTTAGCGCTAACTAGCGGGAGCCCCTACAATGAGCAGTTCTTC
CDR3 protein: CASSLALTSGSPYNEQFF

D gene: .
V gene: TRBV10-3
J gene: TRBJ2-7
clone size: many
CDR3 DNA: TGTGCCACGTCCGACCGGGGCGATTACGAGCAGTACTTC
CDR3 protein: CATSDRGDYEQYF

D gene: .
V gene: TRBV5-1
J gene: TRBJ1-2
clone size: many
CDR3 DNA: TGCGCCAGCAGCTTGGGACAGTATGGCTACACCTTC
CDR3 protein: CASSLGQYGYTF

D gene: TRBD2
V gene: TRBV5-1
J gene: TRBJ2-1
clone size: few
CDR3 DNA: TGCGCCAGCAGCTCCCGGGGGGGAATCACCTACAATGAGCAGTTCTTC
CDR3 protein: CASSSRGGITYNEQFF

D gene: .
V gene: TRBV5-1
J gene: TRBJ1-1
clone size: few
CDR3 DNA: TGCGCCAGCAGCCTCTCCCCTGAGGGGACGGCTTTCTTT
CDR3 protein: CASSLSPEGTAFF

D gene: TRBD1
V gene: TRBV27
J gene: TRBJ2-7
clone size: few
CDR3 DNA: TGTGCCAGCAAGGGACAGTTCGACTCCTACGAGCAGTACTTC
CDR3 protein: CASKGQFDSYEQYF

D gene: .
V gene: TRBV13
J gene: TRBJ2-3
clone size: .
CDR3 DNA: TGTGCCAGCAGGAACGGGATCGAAGGGAGCCATGCTACGCAGTATTTT
CDR3 protein: CASRNGIEGSHATQYF

D gene: .
V gene: TRBV19
J gene: TRBJ1-1
clone size: many
CDR3 DNA: TGTGCCAGTAGTATAGGTTTTCGGCGGCTGAACACTGAAGCTTTCTTT
CDR3 protein: CASSIGFRRLNTEAFF

D gene: TRBD1
V gene: TRBV18
J gene: TRBJ2-1
clone size: .
CDR3 DNA: TGTGCCAGCTCACCACTTGGGACAGGGGGCGATGAGCAGTTCTTC
CDR3 protein: CASSPLGTGGDEQFF

D gene: TRBD2
V gene: TRBV4-2
J gene: TRBJ2-1
clone size: .
CDR3 DNA: TGTGTCAGCAGCCGCCAATCCGGCGGGAGCTCCTACAATGAGCAGTTCTTC
CDR3 protein: CVSSRQSGGSSYNEQFF

D gene: .
V gene: TRBV3-1
J gene: TRBJ1-2
clone size: few
CDR3 DNA: TGTGCCAGCAGCCAAGGGACGGACTATGGCTACACCTTC
CDR3 protein: CASSQGTDYGYTF

D gene: .
V gene: TRBV5-1
J gene: TRBJ2-2
clone size: many
CDR3 DNA: TGCGCCAGCAGCGCTACCCCCGGGACTTCAACCGGGGAGCTGTTTTTT
CDR3 protein: CASSATPGTSTGELFF

D gene: .
V gene: TRBV3-1
J gene: TRBJ1-5
clone size: .
CDR3 DNA: TGTGCCATCAGGGCCCCTTTAGGGGGGCCCTATAGCAATCAGCCCCAGCATTTT
CDR3 protein: CAIRAPLGGPYSNQPQHF